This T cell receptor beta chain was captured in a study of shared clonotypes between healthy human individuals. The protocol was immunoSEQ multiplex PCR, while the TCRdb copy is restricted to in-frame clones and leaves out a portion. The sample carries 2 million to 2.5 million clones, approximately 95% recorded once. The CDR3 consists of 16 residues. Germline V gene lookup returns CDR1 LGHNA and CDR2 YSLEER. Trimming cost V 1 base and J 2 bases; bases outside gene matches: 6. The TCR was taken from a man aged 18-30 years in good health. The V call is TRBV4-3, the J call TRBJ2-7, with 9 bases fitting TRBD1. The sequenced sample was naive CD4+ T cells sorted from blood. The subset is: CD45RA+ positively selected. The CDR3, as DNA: TGCGCCAGCAGCCAAGTTTGGGACAGGGAAACCTACGAGCAGTACTTC. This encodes CASSQVWDRETYEQYF.